These T cell receptor beta chains were read from a single sample in a study of radiation and T cells in renal cell carcinoma. This table comes from immunoSEQ multiplex PCR, and its TCRdb copy is limited to in-frame clones, with some not included. Of fewer than 200,000 clones listed, 88% are singletons. Source: blood, taken from a patient whose treatment included radiotherapy and nephrectomy. Source of these receptors: a woman aged 45-59 years with renal cell carcinoma. Each CDR3 is given with its conserved first and last residue. Each record gives: D gene, V gene, J gene, clone size, CDR3 DNA, CDR3 protein. The D gene is left open where the match is weak. Clone size is stated in some rows and not others, as once, few, many or a class when expanded.

d_call: TRBD2; v_call: TRBV6-6; j_call: TRBJ2-1; clone_size: NA; cdr3_nt: TGTGCCAGCAGTTCTTCTAGCGGGGGAAGAGTCTATGAGCAGTTCTTC; cdr3_aa: CASSSSSGGRVYEQFF
d_call: TRBD1; v_call: TRBV6-6; j_call: TRBJ1-5; clone_size: NA; cdr3_nt: TGTGCCAGCAGCCTCCCGGGACAGGGAATACCCCAGCATTTT; cdr3_aa: CASSLPGQGIPQHF
d_call: TRBD1; v_call: TRBV23-1; j_call: TRBJ1-1; clone_size: NA; cdr3_nt: TGCGCCAGCAGTCAAACCAAAAGAGGAGGGGACAGGCCTGAAGCTTTCTTT; cdr3_aa: CASSQTKRGGDRPEAFF
d_call: TRBD1; v_call: TRBV7-9; j_call: TRBJ2-7; clone_size: NA; cdr3_nt: TGTGCCAGCAGCTTAGCGGGACAGGGACGCTACGAGCAGTACTTC; cdr3_aa: CASSLAGQGRYEQYF
d_call: TRBD1; v_call: TRBV11-3; j_call: TRBJ2-7; clone_size: NA; cdr3_nt: TGTGCCAGCAGCCCAGGACAGGGGGGGCCCTACGAGCAGTACTTC; cdr3_aa: CASSPGQGGPYEQYF
d_call: TRBD2; v_call: TRBV6-5; j_call: TRBJ2-7; clone_size: NA; cdr3_nt: TGTGCCAGCAGTTTCGGACTAGCGGGTACCTACGAGCAGTACTTC; cdr3_aa: CASSFGLAGTYEQYF
d_call: TRBD1; v_call: TRBV19; j_call: TRBJ1-5; clone_size: NA; cdr3_nt: TGTGCCAGTAGTTTCTCAGGGGGAGTTAGCAATCAGCCCCAGCATTTT; cdr3_aa: CASSFSGGVSNQPQHF
d_call: NA; v_call: TRBV7-3; j_call: TRBJ2-2; clone_size: NA; cdr3_nt: TGTGCCAGCAGCTTAGAAGGGGTGGTCGGGGAGCTGTTTTTT; cdr3_aa: CASSLEGVVGELFF
d_call: NA; v_call: TRBV7-3; j_call: TRBJ1-3; clone_size: few; cdr3_nt: TGTGCCAGCAGCTTAAATCGGGGTATCGGAAACACCATATATTTT; cdr3_aa: CASSLNRGIGNTIYF
d_call: TRBD1; v_call: TRBV13; j_call: TRBJ2-7; clone_size: NA; cdr3_nt: TGTGCCAGCAGCTTAAGACAGGGGTTCTACGAGCAGTACTTC; cdr3_aa: CASSLRQGFYEQYF
d_call: TRBD1; v_call: TRBV5-4; j_call: TRBJ1-2; clone_size: few; cdr3_nt: TGTGCCAGCAGCTACCGGGACAGCGCTAACTATGGCTACACCTTC; cdr3_aa: CASSYRDSANYGYTF
d_call: TRBD2; v_call: TRBV7-2; j_call: TRBJ2-7; clone_size: NA; cdr3_nt: TGTGCCAGCAGCTTAGCAGCGGGGGGCGAATACGAGCAGTACTTC; cdr3_aa: CASSLAAGGEYEQYF
d_call: NA; v_call: TRBV27; j_call: TRBJ2-7; clone_size: NA; cdr3_nt: TGTGCCAGCAGCCCGACCGGGGATTTAATCTCCTACGAGCAGTACTTC; cdr3_aa: CASSPTGDLISYEQYF
d_call: NA; v_call: TRBV6-1; j_call: TRBJ1-1; clone_size: NA; cdr3_nt: TGTGCCAGCAGTGCCGACAGTGGTGAAGAAGCTTTCTTT; cdr3_aa: CASSADSGEEAFF
d_call: NA; v_call: TRBV4-1; j_call: TRBJ1-2; clone_size: NA; cdr3_nt: TGCGCCAGCAGCTACTCCCGGTCGGCCGGCTACACCTTC; cdr3_aa: CASSYSRSAGYTF
d_call: NA; v_call: TRBV5-1; j_call: TRBJ1-4; clone_size: NA; cdr3_nt: TGCGCCAGCAGCTTAGGACTGACAACTAATGAAAAACTGTTTTTT; cdr3_aa: CASSLGLTTNEKLFF
d_call: NA; v_call: TRBV7-9; j_call: TRBJ2-2; clone_size: NA; cdr3_nt: TGTGCCAGCAGCTTAGTTGGGAGGAGGACCGGGGAGCTGTTTTTT; cdr3_aa: CASSLVGRRTGELFF
d_call: NA; v_call: TRBV10-2; j_call: TRBJ2-1; clone_size: NA; cdr3_nt: TGCGCCAGCAGTGAGGCGCAACTAGGCGTACGTTACAATGAGCAGTTCTTC; cdr3_aa: CASSEAQLGVRYNEQFF
d_call: NA; v_call: TRBV5-1; j_call: TRBJ1-5; clone_size: NA; cdr3_nt: TGCGCCAGCAGCTTGGTTCCGCAACAAGAGCAGCATTTT; cdr3_aa: CASSLVPQQEQHF
d_call: NA; v_call: TRBV4-3; j_call: TRBJ2-1; clone_size: NA; cdr3_nt: TGCGCCAGCAGCCAAGATCCCCTAGGATCCTACAATGAGCAGTTCTTC; cdr3_aa: CASSQDPLGSYNEQFF
d_call: NA; v_call: TRBV5-4; j_call: TRBJ1-5; clone_size: once; cdr3_nt: TGTGCCAGCAGCTTTATGGGGGGCAATCAGCCCCAGCATTTT; cdr3_aa: CASSFMGGNQPQHF
d_call: NA; v_call: TRBV7-2; j_call: TRBJ1-2; clone_size: NA; cdr3_nt: TGTGCCAGCAGCTTAGCAGGGTTTGGCTACACCTTC; cdr3_aa: CASSLAGFGYTF
d_call: NA; v_call: TRBV6-6; j_call: TRBJ1-1; clone_size: NA; cdr3_nt: TGTGCCAGCAGTTACGGGCGAGGAGGGACTGAAGCTTTCTTT; cdr3_aa: CASSYGRGGTEAFF
d_call: NA; v_call: TRBV4-2; j_call: TRBJ1-3; clone_size: NA; cdr3_nt: TGTGCCAGCAGCCCCAGGAGCTTTAGTTCTGGAAACACCATATATTTT; cdr3_aa: CASSPRSFSSGNTIYF
d_call: NA; v_call: TRBV14; j_call: TRBJ2-5; clone_size: NA; cdr3_nt: TGTGCCAGCAGCCCTCGACAGGGAGGGGTACGGGAGACCCAGTACTTC; cdr3_aa: CASSPRQGGVRETQYF
d_call: NA; v_call: TRBV30; j_call: TRBJ2-5; clone_size: NA; cdr3_nt: TGTGCCTGGACGGCGGGGTGGGAGACCCAGTACTTC; cdr3_aa: CAWTAGWETQYF
d_call: NA; v_call: TRBV10-1; j_call: TRBJ2-7; clone_size: NA; cdr3_nt: TGCGCCAGCAGTATCGGACAGTCGATCTACGAGCAGTACTTC; cdr3_aa: CASSIGQSIYEQYF
d_call: TRBD1; v_call: TRBV5-1; j_call: TRBJ1-2; clone_size: once; cdr3_nt: TGCGCCAGCAGCACCGGACAGGGCTATGGCTACACCTTC; cdr3_aa: CASSTGQGYGYTF
d_call: NA; v_call: TRBV7-6; j_call: TRBJ1-1; clone_size: NA; cdr3_nt: TGTGCCACCCGACTAGGGGGAACAGGGATTTCGGAAGCTTTCTTT; cdr3_aa: CATRLGGTGISEAFF
d_call: NA; v_call: TRBV29-1; j_call: TRBJ1-6; clone_size: few; cdr3_nt: TGCAGCGTAGCAGAGGCCTATAATTCACCCCTCCACTTT; cdr3_aa: CSVAEAYNSPLHF
d_call: NA; v_call: TRBV5-1; j_call: TRBJ1-2; clone_size: NA; cdr3_nt: TGCGCCAGCAGCTTGGACCCTCAAGTGGGCTACACCTTC; cdr3_aa: CASSLDPQVGYTF
d_call: NA; v_call: TRBV5-6; j_call: TRBJ2-7; clone_size: NA; cdr3_nt: TGTGCCAGCAGTCCGGAAGGGTTTACCTCCTACGAGCAGTACTTC; cdr3_aa: CASSPEGFTSYEQYF
d_call: NA; v_call: TRBV5-1; j_call: TRBJ2-3; clone_size: NA; cdr3_nt: TGCGCCAGCAAGAGCAATACGCAGTATTTT; cdr3_aa: CASKSNTQYF
d_call: NA; v_call: TRBV6-6; j_call: TRBJ1-6; clone_size: NA; cdr3_nt: TGTGCCAGCAGTCCCCGGACCCTCGACTCACCCCTCCACTTT; cdr3_aa: CASSPRTLDSPLHF
d_call: NA; v_call: TRBV5-1; j_call: TRBJ1-4; clone_size: once; cdr3_nt: TGCGCCAGCAGCTTGGAGCCCCGACAGCTTGAAAAACTGTTTTTT; cdr3_aa: CASSLEPRQLEKLFF
d_call: NA; v_call: TRBV2; j_call: TRBJ1-1; clone_size: NA; cdr3_nt: TGTGCCAGCAGTTGGAGACAGATTGAAGCTTTCTTT; cdr3_aa: CASSWRQIEAFF
d_call: TRBD1; v_call: TRBV6-6; j_call: TRBJ2-7; clone_size: NA; cdr3_nt: TGTGCCAGCAGTTACTTAGGACAGGGGGCGCGGTACGAGCAGTACTTC; cdr3_aa: CASSYLGQGARYEQYF
d_call: TRBD1; v_call: TRBV7-9; j_call: TRBJ2-3; clone_size: NA; cdr3_nt: TGTGCCAGCAGCTTCCCTGGGACAGGGGCAGATACGCAGTATTTT; cdr3_aa: CASSFPGTGADTQYF
d_call: NA; v_call: TRBV21-1; j_call: TRBJ2-5; clone_size: NA; cdr3_nt: TGTGCCAGCAGGACCGCGGGGGGGAGGGAGACCCAGTACTTC; cdr3_aa: CASRTAGGRETQYF
d_call: NA; v_call: TRBV12-5; j_call: TRBJ2-2; clone_size: NA; cdr3_nt: TGTGCTAGTGGTCGGGGGCCGGAGACTAACACCGGGGAGCTGTTTTTT; cdr3_aa: CASGRGPETNTGELFF